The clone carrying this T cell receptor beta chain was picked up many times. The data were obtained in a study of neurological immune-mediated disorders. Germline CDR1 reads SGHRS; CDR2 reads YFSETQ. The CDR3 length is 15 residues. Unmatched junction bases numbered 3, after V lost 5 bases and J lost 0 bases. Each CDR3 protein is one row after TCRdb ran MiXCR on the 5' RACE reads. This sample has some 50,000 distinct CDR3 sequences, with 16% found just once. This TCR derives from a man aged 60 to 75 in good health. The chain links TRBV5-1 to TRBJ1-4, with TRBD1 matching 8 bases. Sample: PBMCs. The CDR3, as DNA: TGCGCCAGCAGGGTGACAGGGGCAACTAATGAAAAACTGTTTTTT. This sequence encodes CASRVTGATNEKLFF.